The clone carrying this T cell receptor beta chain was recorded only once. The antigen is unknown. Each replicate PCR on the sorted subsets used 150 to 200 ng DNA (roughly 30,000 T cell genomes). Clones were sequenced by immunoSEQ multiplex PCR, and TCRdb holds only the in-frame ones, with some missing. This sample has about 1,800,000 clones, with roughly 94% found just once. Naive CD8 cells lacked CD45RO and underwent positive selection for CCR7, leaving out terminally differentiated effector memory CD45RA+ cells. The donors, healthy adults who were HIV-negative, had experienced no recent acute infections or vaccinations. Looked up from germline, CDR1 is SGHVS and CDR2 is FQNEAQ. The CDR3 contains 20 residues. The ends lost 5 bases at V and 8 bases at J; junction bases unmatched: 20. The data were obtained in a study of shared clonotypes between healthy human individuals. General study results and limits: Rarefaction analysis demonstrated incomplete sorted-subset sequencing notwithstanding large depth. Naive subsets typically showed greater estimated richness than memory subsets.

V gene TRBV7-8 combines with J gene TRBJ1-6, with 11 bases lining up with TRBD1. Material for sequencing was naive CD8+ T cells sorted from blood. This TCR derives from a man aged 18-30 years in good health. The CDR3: CASSQDLGTGGFSGHSPLHF. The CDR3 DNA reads TGTGCCAGCAGCCAAGATCTCGGGACAGGGGGATTCTCAGGGCATTCACCCCTCCACTTT. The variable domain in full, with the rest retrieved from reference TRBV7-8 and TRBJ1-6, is GAGVSQSPRYKVAKRGQDVALRCDPISGHVSLFWYQQALGQGPEFLTYFQNEAQLDKSGLPSDRFFAERPEGSVSTLKIQRTQQEDSAVYLCASSQDLGTGGFSGHSPLHFGNGTRLTVT.